Shown below are 5 T cell receptor beta chains from a single sample sequenced in a study of shared clonotypes between healthy human individuals. The method was immunoSEQ multiplex PCR; TCRdb's version includes in-frame clones alone and lacks a portion of them. The sample has 2 million to 2.5 million clones, roughly 96% seen once. Material: naive CD4+ T cells sorted from blood. Subset reported: CD45RA+ positively selected. These receptors were taken from a man aged 18 to 29 in good health.

The CDR3 DNA reads TGTGCCAGCAGCACTCGTATAGCGGGAGTGGGGGAGACCCAGTACTTC. It encodes CASSTRIAGVGETQYF. The chain is built from TRBV7-2 and TRBJ2-5; 9 positions match TRBD2. Trimming removed 5 bases from V and 5 bases from J; junction bases left unmatched: 12. From germline, CDR1 is SGHTA and CDR2 FQGNSA. This CDR3 comprises 16 residues.

The table lists this clone with a count of one. The rearrangement uses TRBV29-1 and TRBJ1-1, with TRBD1 identical over 8 bases. The V gene end was trimmed by 6 bases and the J gene end by 5 bases; junction bases not matched to a gene: 11. The CDR3 extends over 14 amino acids. CDR1 is SQVTM, CDR2 ANQGSEA, per germline. CDR3 amino acids: CSVSVQGAPTEAFF. CDR3 nucleotide sequence: TGCAGCGTCTCGGTTCAGGGGGCGCCTACTGAAGCTTTCTTT.

The chain combines TRBV9 with TRBJ2-7; D perhaps matches TRBD2 (6 bases). The CDR3 covers 14 residues. The V end was cut by 6 bases, the J end by 6 bases, with 19 bases between. Germline V gene data show CDR1 as SGDLS and CDR2 as YYNGEE. CDR3 sequence (DNA): TGTGCCAGCACCCTCCGGGACGGAGGGTCCGAGCAGTACTTC. Protein product: CASTLRDGGSEQYF.

This chain connects TRBV7-9 to TRBJ2-7; 7 bases match TRBD1. This CDR3 has 15 amino acids. V dropped 5 bases and J dropped 2; count of bases not matched to a gene: 9. In germline, CDR1 is SEHNR, CDR2 FQNEAQ (reference sequence). The CDR3: CASSTRQGNPYEQYF. CDR3 nucleotide sequence: TGTGCCAGCAGCACCCGACAGGGTAACCCCTACGAGCAGTACTTC.

Concerning this clone: The sample carries other DNA sequences with the same CDR3. The chain joins TRBV5-1 to TRBJ2-7; 11 bases map to TRBD1. The CDR3 has 14 amino acids. Germline V CDR1 and CDR2: SGHRS, YFSETQ. The V gene end was trimmed by 3 bases and the J gene end by 3 bases; junction bases not matched to a gene: 2. The CDR3: CASSSGQGDYEQYF. CDR3 in DNA: TGCGCCAGCAGCTCGGGACAGGGGGACTACGAGCAGTACTTC. Using reference TRBV5-1 and TRBJ2-7 for the parts outside the CDR3, the full variable domain is KAGVTQTPRYLIKTRGQQVTLSCSPISGHRSVSWYQQTPGQGLQFLFEYFSETQRNKGNFPGRFSGRQFSNSRSEMNVSTLELGDSALYLCASSSGQGDYEQYFGPGTRLTVT.